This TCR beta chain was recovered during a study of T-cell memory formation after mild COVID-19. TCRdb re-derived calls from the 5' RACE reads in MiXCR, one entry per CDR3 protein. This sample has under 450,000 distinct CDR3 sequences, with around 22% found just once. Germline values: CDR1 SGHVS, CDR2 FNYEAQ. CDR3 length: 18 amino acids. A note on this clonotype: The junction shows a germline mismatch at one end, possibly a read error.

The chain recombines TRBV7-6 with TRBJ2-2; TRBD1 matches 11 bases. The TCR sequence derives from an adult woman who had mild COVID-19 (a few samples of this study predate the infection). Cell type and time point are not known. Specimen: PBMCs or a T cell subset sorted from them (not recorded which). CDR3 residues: CASSRDRGEPHTHGELYF. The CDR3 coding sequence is TGTGCCAGCAGCCGGGACAGGGGGGAGCCACACACTCACGGGGAGCTGTATTTT.